Listed below are T cell receptor beta chains from one sample, sequenced in a study of CD8 T cells in ankylosing spondylitis. In TCRdb, the 5' RACE reads were re-called with MiXCR into one record per CDR3 protein. The sample lists about 800,000 distinct CDR3 sequences; approximately 12% were seen once. Sequencing input: blood, either unsorted or a sorted T cell fraction (not recorded which). The receptors originated from a male donor with ankylosing spondylitis. Both conserved end residues are part of each CDR3. D genes are given only for firm matches. Clone size is shown for a subset of rows, as once, few, many or a class of expanded clone.

>TRBJ2-1|TRBV27|17|TRBD2|-
TGTGCCAGCAGTTTACACACCCTAGCGGGAACATACAATGAGCAGTTCTTC
CASSLHTLAGTYNEQFF
>TRBJ2-7|TRBV5-1|16|TRBD2|few
TGCGCCAGCAGCTTGGGTGTTAGCGGGAGACCGTACGAGCAGTACTTC
CASSLGVSGRPYEQYF
>TRBJ2-1|TRBV20-1|17|TRBD2|-
TGCTGTGCTAGTACCCCGCGAGGCGGGAGCTCCTACAATGAGCAGTTCTTC
CCASTPRGGSSYNEQFF
>TRBJ2-7|TRBV7-2|13|TRBD1|few
TGTGCCAGCAGCTTTCATGCAGGGGGCTATGAATACTTC
CASSFHAGGYEYF
>TRBJ2-4|TRBV4-2|17|-|-
TGTGCCAGCAGCTATGATAACAGGGACGACACCCCGATCATTCAGTACTTC
CASSYDNRDDTPIIQYF
>TRBJ1-3|TRBV12-3/TRBV12-4|13|-|-
TGTGCCAGCGCAAGGAACAGGGATCATACCATATATTTT
CASARNRDHTIYF
>TRBJ2-3|TRBV7-9|14|-|-
TGTGCCAGCAGCCACGGCACAGGCGAAGATACGCAGTATTTT
CASSHGTGEDTQYF
>TRBJ2-3|TRBV10-2|20|TRBD2|-
TGCGCCAGCAGTCCTCTATTAGGACTAGCGGGAGGGCCGGAGGGGGATACGCAGTATTTT
CASSPLLGLAGGPEGDTQYF
>TRBJ2-1|TRBV3-1|14|-|-
TGTGCCAGCAGCCCAGGAGCCTGGCACAATGAGCAGTTCTTC
CASSPGAWHNEQFF
>TRBJ2-3|TRBV12-3/TRBV12-4|13|TRBD1|-
TGTGCCAGCGGGGACAGGGCCACAGATACGCAGTATTTT
CASGDRATDTQYF
>TRBJ1-2|TRBV4-2|14|-|-
TGTGCCAGCAGCTCCCGACAGGCCGTCTATGGCTACACCTTC
CASSSRQAVYGYTF
>TRBJ1-4|TRBV6-1|13|-|-
TGTGCCAGCAGTCGTGGTTTTAATGAAAAACTGTTTTTT
CASSRGFNEKLFF
>TRBJ2-7|TRBV29-1|16|-|many
TGCAGCGTTGAAATCTGGGAACGGACGGGAGTCCCCGAGCAGTACTTC
CSVEIWERTGVPEQYF
>TRBJ1-1|TRBV6-5|14|TRBD1|-
TGTGCCAGCACTTTGACAGGGGCCTACTCAGAAGCTTTCTTT
CASTLTGAYSEAFF
>TRBJ1-5|TRBV6-5|15|-|many
TGTGCCAGCAGTTACTCAGGGGGAGCGGGTCAGCCCCAGCATTTT
CASSYSGGAGQPQHF
>TRBJ2-1|TRBV15|14|-|-
TGTGCCACCCAACCCCTGGGAGAGCGTAATGAGCAGTTCTTC
CATQPLGERNEQFF
>TRBJ1-6|TRBV20-1|14|-|-
TGCAGTGCTAGTACTCCCAGAAACGATTCACCCCTCCACTTT
CSASTPRNDSPLHF
>TRBJ2-7|TRBV7-9|14|-|few
TGTGCCAGCAGCCAAGCGGACAGTCTATACGAGCAGTACTTC
CASSQADSLYEQYF
>TRBJ2-3|TRBV20-1|15|TRBD2|few
TGCAGTGCTTCGACTAGCGGGAGAGGCGCAGATACGCAGTATTTT
CSASTSGRGADTQYF
>TRBJ1-1|TRBV11-2|11|-|many
TGTGCCAGCAGCTTAAGCACTGAAGCTTTCTTT
CASSLSTEAFF
>TRBJ1-5|TRBV12-3/TRBV12-4|15|TRBD1|few
TGTGCCAGCGTACGGACAGGGGATATCAATCAGCCCCAGCATTTT
CASVRTGDINQPQHF
>TRBJ2-2|TRBV12-3/TRBV12-4|14|-|many
TGTGCCAGCAGACCTACAGGGAACACCGGGGAGCTGTTTTTT
CASRPTGNTGELFF
>TRBJ2-7|TRBV5-1|14|-|many
TGCGCCAGCAGCTTGGCTCAGGGCCTCTACGAGCAGTACTTC
CASSLAQGLYEQYF
>TRBJ2-1|TRBV20-1|13|-|-
TGCAGTGCTCTGGAAGGGGCGGACAATGAGCAGTTCTTC
CSALEGADNEQFF
>TRBJ2-1|TRBV20-1|16|TRBD2|few
TGCAGTGCTAGAGATCTGGCCAGCGGGGCCTACAATGAGCAGTTCTTC
CSARDLASGAYNEQFF
>TRBJ2-2|TRBV11-3|13|-|-
TGTGCCAGCAGCTTAGCGGTCGGCGGGGAGCTGTTTTTT
CASSLAVGGELFF
>TRBJ1-1|TRBV20-1|12|-|few
TGCAGTGTCAGACCCGGGGTTACTGAAGCTTTCTTT
CSVRPGVTEAFF
>TRBJ1-1|TRBV10-3|13|-|few
TGTGCCGGCCAAGGCGGTAAGAACACTGAAGCTTTCTTT
CAGQGGKNTEAFF
>TRBJ2-2|TRBV6-2/TRBV6-3|14|TRBD1|few
TGTGCCAGCAGTCACAGGGGATCTGACGGGGAGCTGTTTTTT
CASSHRGSDGELFF
>TRBJ1-1|TRBV20-1|12|-|few
TGCAGTGCCCAGAGGGTCGAGACTGAAGCTTTCTTT
CSAQRVETEAFF
>TRBJ2-3|TRBV3-1|13|-|-
TGTGCCAGCAGTGGGAGGGGGATTGATACGCAGTATTTT
CASSGRGIDTQYF
>TRBJ2-7|TRBV2|13|-|few
TGTGCCAGCAGTGAAGCGGTGGGGTACGAGCAGTACTTC
CASSEAVGYEQYF
>TRBJ1-2|TRBV7-2|14|-|few
TGTGCCAGCAGCTCCGGAAGCGGGGATTATGGCTACACCTTC
CASSSGSGDYGYTF
>TRBJ2-1|TRBV4-1|16|-|many
TGCGCCAGCAGCCTTATAGAGGGGGGTCTCTACAATGAGCAGTTCTTC
CASSLIEGGLYNEQFF
>TRBJ1-5|TRBV24-1|12|-|many
TGTGCCACCGCTTTGGGCAATCAGCCCCAGCATTTT
CATALGNQPQHF
>TRBJ2-2|TRBV12-3/TRBV12-4|14|-|many
TGTGCCAGCAGTCGGGACTTAAACACCGGGGAGCTGTTTTTT
CASSRDLNTGELFF
>TRBJ2-1|TRBV6-5|13|-|many
TGTGCCAGCAGTTACGCCACCCCCGAAGAGCAGTTCTTC
CASSYATPEEQFF
>TRBJ1-2|TRBV7-2|15|-|few
TGTGCCAGCAGCTTAGACTGGTCGGCTTACTATGGCTACACCTTC
CASSLDWSAYYGYTF
>TRBJ1-5|TRBV20-1|14|-|many
TGCAGTCCGAAGGGTCCATATAGCAATCAGCCCCAGCATTTT
CSPKGPYSNQPQHF
>TRBJ2-2|TRBV18|14|-|-
TGTGCCAGCGGAGGGCCTCGGGACACCGGGGAGCTGTTTTTT
CASGGPRDTGELFF
>TRBJ2-7|TRBV4-2|13|-|-
TGTGCCAGCAGCCGGGACATCGGCTACGAGCAGTACTTC
CASSRDIGYEQYF